This T cell receptor (beta chain) is from a study of high-grade serous ovarian cancer treatment subgroups. This clone came up a few times. Its target is not known. This CDR3 comprises 15 residues. The V and J ends lost 4 bases and 4 bases respectively, with 17 bases between them. The germline CDR1 and CDR2 sequences are SGDLS and YYNGEE. The tumor samples were collected prior to definitive surgery or chemotherapy. Study-wide results and limits: TCR clonal relatedness correlated positively with neoantigen level.

The repertoire was sequenced with immunoSEQ multiplex PCR; TCRdb's copy has only in-frame clones and lacks some. Here the sample spans 15,000 to 20,000 clones, approximately 76% being singletons. V and J are TRBV9 and TRBJ1-2; weak D call: TRBD1 (5 bases). Sequencing was carried out using tumor tissue. The TCR was taken from a human donor with high-grade serous ovarian cancer. The CDR3 loop reads CASSTPLRGPYGYTF. The CDR3 nucleotides read TGTGCCAGCAGCACCCCTCTGAGGGGACCCTATGGCTACACCTTC.